This section outlines one TCR beta chain sequence together with its context. A much larger clonotype is one base distant, so this may be a read error. RNA transcripts served as the template for amplifying TCR beta CDR3 regions. A first-round RT-PCR of the TCR CDR3 used the HTBI primer set. From the multiplex PCR reads, TCRdb called clonotypes with MiXCR, one entry per CDR3 protein. The repertoire holds some 560,000 distinct CDR3 sequences, with approximately 14% as singletons. These data come from a study of T cells in Graves' hyperthyroidism and ophthalmopathy. There are 13 residues in the CDR3. Germline CDR1 reads SEHNR; CDR2 reads FQNEAQ (reference sequence). Trimming removed 7 bases from V and 3 bases from J, with 12 bases in between.

The sample was blood. The J gene is TRBJ2-5, the V gene TRBV7-9; maybe TRBD2 (7 bases). The receptor comes from a woman aged 40 to 50 with Graves' hyperthyroidism. The CDR3 DNA reads as TGTGCCAGCAACGGGGGGCCAAAAGAGACCCAGTACTTC. It specifies CASNGGPKETQYF.